These 12 T cell receptor beta chains originate from one sample sequenced in a study of shared clonotypes between healthy human individuals. The repertoire was sequenced with immunoSEQ multiplex PCR; TCRdb's copy has only in-frame clones and lacks some. The data contain more than 400,000 clones, around 73% of them singletons. Sequencing was done on a sample of PBMCs. Every receptor here comes from a woman between 40 and 55 years old in good health. Some clones in this sample may be carry-over from other donors' samples.

V gene TRBV28 combines with J gene TRBJ1-5; TRBD1 matches at 7 bases. Germline V gives CDR1 MDHEN, CDR2 SYDVKM. CDR3 length: 16 amino acids. The trim removed 5 bases at V and 3 bases at J, leaving 10 bases unmatched. CDR3: CASSAKGQSINQPQHF. In DNA form, the CDR3 reads TGTGCCAGCAGTGCGAAGGGACAGTCTATCAATCAGCCCCAGCATTTT.

The J gene is TRBJ2-7, the V gene TRBV5-1; 16 bases match TRBD2. Looked up from germline, CDR1 is SGHRS and CDR2 is YFSETQ. The V segment lost 2 bases and the J segment 4 bases; nucleotides outside the gene matches: 9. This CDR3 region has 18 residues. The CDR3 spells CASSFGTSGRAGAYEQYF. CDR3 bases: TGCGCCAGCAGCTTCGGGACTAGCGGGAGGGCCGGTGCTTACGAGCAGTACTTC. The full variable domain, in which reference TRBV5-1 and TRBJ2-7 provide the parts outside the CDR3, is KAGVTQTPRYLIKTRGQQVTLSCSPISGHRSVSWYQQTPGQGLQFLFEYFSETQRNKGNFPGRFSGRQFSNSRSEMNVSTLELGDSALYLCASSFGTSGRAGAYEQYFGPGTRLTVT.

The rearrangement uses TRBV9 and TRBJ1-1; 8 positions match TRBD1. This CDR3 has 15 residues. Germline-derived CDR1 and CDR2 are SGDLS and YYNGEE. V was clipped by 3 bases and J by 4 bases; unmatched bases: 8. CDR3 amino acids: CASSEAPGGLTEAFF. CDR3 coding DNA: TGTGCCAGCAGCGAAGCCCCAGGGGGCCTCACTGAAGCTTTCTTT.

The rearrangement uses TRBV6-1 and TRBJ2-7; weak D call: TRBD2 (6 bases). Germline V gives CDR1 MNHNS, CDR2 SASEGT. Trimming shortened V by 1 base and J by 3 bases, and 10 bases separated the two germline ends. The CDR3 is 14 residues long. CDR3 nucleotides: TGTGCCAGCAGTGAAGGTAGGAGGGACTACGAGCAGTACTTC. The encoded protein is CASSEGRRDYEQYF.

This clone was picked up a small number of times. The chain has TRBV9 and TRBJ2-3; D call uncertain. CDR1 is SGDLS and CDR2 is YYNGEE in the germline V gene. V gave up 0 bases and J gave up 2 bases, with 10 bases separating them. CDR3 length: 15 amino acids. CDR3 region: CASSVGGTNTDTQYF. The DNA for the CDR3 is TGTGCCAGCAGCGTAGGGGGAACAAACACAGATACGCAGTATTTT.

This rearrangement joins TRBV28 to TRBJ2-7; D gene ambiguous. From germline, CDR1 is MDHEN and CDR2 SYDVKM. This CDR3 has 12 residues. V was pared by 3 bases and J by 7 bases, with 10 bases between. CDR3 in DNA: TGTGCCAGCAGTTTGATAGAAGGGGAGCAGTACTTC. This codes for CASSLIEGEQYF.

J is TRBJ2-3 and V is TRBV14; 9 bases match TRBD2. This CDR3 has 16 residues. The germline V gene encodes CDR1 SGHDN and CDR2 FVKESK. The J segment lost 2 bases and the V segment lost 1 base, leaving 4 bases of the junction unmatched. The CDR3 region has the DNA TGTGCCAGCAGCCAAGGGACTAGCGCAGACACAGATACGCAGTATTTT. This translates into CASSQGTSADTDTQYF.

The rearrangement joins TRBV7-3 to TRBJ1-5; weak D call: TRBD1 (5 bases). Trimming removed 5 bases at V and 4 bases at J, with 12 bases between. The CDR3 length is 14 residues. The germline CDR1 and CDR2 sequences are SGHTA and FQGTGA. CDR3 DNA: TGTGCCAGCAGCCGGGGACTGGAGAATCAGCCCCAGCATTTT. Encoded protein: CASSRGLENQPQHF.

The V gene is TRBV18, the J gene TRBJ2-3; TRBD2 matches at 12 bases. The CDR3 is 16 amino acids. The germline V gene has CDR1 KGHSH and CDR2 LQKENI. J gave up 2 bases and V 3 bases, and 3 bases lay outside the gene matches. CDR3 region: CASSPGLAGFTDTQYF. In DNA, the CDR3 is TGTGCCAGCTCACCCGGACTAGCGGGGTTCACAGATACGCAGTATTTT.

The V and J genes are TRBV5-1 and TRBJ2-7; 12 bases map to TRBD2. Per the germline V gene, CDR1 is SGHRS and CDR2 is YFSETQ. The CDR3 consists of 16 residues. Trimming at V came to 0 bases and at J to 4 bases, leaving 5 bases not matched to a gene. The CDR3 loop reads CASSLGLAGDSYEQYF. In nucleotides, the CDR3 is TGCGCCAGCAGCTTGGGACTAGCGGGAGACTCGTACGAGCAGTACTTC.

The J gene is TRBJ2-7, the V gene TRBV28; perhaps D is TRBD1 or TRBD2 (5 bases each). The CDR3 sequence is 16 residues long. V lost 1 base and J lost 5, with 18 bases in between. In germline, CDR1 is MDHEN, CDR2 SYDVKM. The CDR3 is CASSLSLRGSDHEQYF. Here the CDR3 DNA reads TGTGCCAGCAGTTTATCACTCCGGGGCAGCGACCACGAGCAGTACTTC.

The chain employs TRBV9 and TRBJ1-2; D is perhaps TRBD1 (5 bases). CDR1 SGDLS and CDR2 YYNGEE come from the germline V gene. The V end lost 2 bases, the J end lost 7 bases, and 21 bases lay between the germline ends. The length of the CDR3 is 16 residues. The DNA for the CDR3 is TGTGCCAGCAGCGTGACTCCGGGACGCTCTATGGGTGGCTACACCTTC. It translates to CASSVTPGRSMGGYTF.